This entry lists 8 T cell receptor beta chains sequenced from one sample in a study of identical twins. MiXCR, run by TCRdb on the 5' RACE reads, gives a single entry per CDR3 protein. The sample consists of more than 600,000 distinct CDR3 sequences, roughly 18% of them appearing once. These data were also filed under a second study, of T cells expressing NK-cell markers.

Sequenced input: PBMCs. These receptors originate from a woman aged 18-29 years in good health.

The rearrangement joins TRBV7-6 to TRBJ2-2; 10 positions match TRBD2. CDR1 SGHVS and CDR2 FNYEAQ come from the germline V gene. The trim removed 4 bases at V and 2 bases at J, leaving 13 bases unmatched. CDR3 size: 19 residues. The CDR3 DNA reads TGTGCCAGCAGCTACCCCGAGGAGCGGGAGGGACTCAACACCGGGGAGCTGTTTTTT. Protein sequence: CASSYPEEREGLNTGELFF. The full variable domain, in which reference TRBV7-6 and TRBJ2-2 provide the parts outside the CDR3, is GAGVSQSPRYKVTKRGQDVALRCDPISGHVSLYWYRQALGQGPEFLTYFNYEAQQDKSGLPNDRFSAERPEGSISTLTIQRTEQRDSAMYRCASSYPEEREGLNTGELFFGEGSRLTVL.

This clonotype has just a few counts. CDR3 residues: CASSKEIGNNEQFF. CDR3 nucleotide sequence: TGTGCCAGCAGTAAGGAAATAGGCAACAATGAGCAGTTCTTC. This sequence joins TRBV5-5 and TRBJ2-1; D gene uncertain. V shed 5 bases and J shed 5 bases, with 14 bases lying between them. The V gene's germline CDR1 is SGHKS and CDR2 YYEKEE (reference sequence). The CDR3 extends over 14 amino acids. Full variable domain (missing parts from reference TRBV5-5 and TRBJ2-1): DAGVTQSPTHLIKTRGQQVTLRCSPISGHKSVSWYQQVLGQGPQFIFQYYEKEERGRGNFPDRFSARQFPNYSSELNVNALLLGDSALYLCASSKEIGNNEQFFGPGTRLTVL.

The V gene is TRBV20-1, the J gene TRBJ2-2, with D possibly called TRBD1 or TRBD2 (5 bases each). V was clipped by 1 base and J by 2 bases, with 8 bases between them. CDR1 and CDR2 from the germline V gene are DFQATT and SNEGSKA (reference sequence). CDR3 length equals 14 residues. This chain's CDR3 is CSARGDHNTGELFF. CDR3 bases: TGCAGTGCTAGAGGGGACCATAACACCGGGGAGCTGTTTTTT.

This clonotype turned up a few times. The chain is built from TRBV5-1 and TRBJ2-2, with TRBD1 matching over 7 bases. Germline assignment: CDR1 SGHRS and CDR2 YFSETQ. V was clipped by 0 bases and J by 2 bases; unmatched bases: 4. The CDR3 length is 16 residues. The CDR3: CASSLAGTVNTGELFF. The CDR3 nucleotides read TGCGCCAGCAGCTTGGCCGGGACAGTCAACACCGGGGAGCTGTTTTTT. Full variable domain (remainder filled in from reference TRBV5-1 and TRBJ2-2): KAGVTQTPRYLIKTRGQQVTLSCSPISGHRSVSWYQQTPGQGLQFLFEYFSETQRNKGNFPGRFSGRQFSNSRSEMNVSTLELGDSALYLCASSLAGTVNTGELFFGEGSRLTVL.

This clonotype has only a few counts. This rearrangement joins TRBV6-1 to TRBJ2-1; D is unclear. V dropped 8 bases and J dropped 4 bases, with 12 bases sitting between them. CDR1 and CDR2 from the germline V gene are MNHNS and SASEGT. The CDR3 contains 13 residues. This CDR3 is CASGPLGYNEQFF. The CDR3 nucleotides are TGTGCCAGCGGCCCCCTGGGGTACAATGAGCAGTTCTTC.

In this sample, this clonotype turned up a few times. The chain links TRBV5-1 to TRBJ1-5; 10 nucleotides agree with TRBD1. Trimming cost V 0 bases and J 4 bases; bases outside gene matches: 4. Germline V gene lookup returns CDR1 SGHRS and CDR2 YFSETQ. The CDR3 is made up of 16 amino acids. CDR3: CASSLGQGAPNQPQHF. CDR3 nucleotide sequence: TGCGCCAGCAGCTTGGGACAGGGGGCCCCAAATCAGCCCCAGCATTTT. Looking up the rest from reference TRBV5-1 and TRBJ1-5 gives the full variable domain: KAGVTQTPRYLIKTRGQQVTLSCSPISGHRSVSWYQQTPGQGLQFLFEYFSETQRNKGNFPGRFSGRQFSNSRSEMNVSTLELGDSALYLCASSLGQGAPNQPQHFGDGTRLSIL.

The sample holds a few counts of this clonotype. The chain joins TRBV5-1 to TRBJ2-1; 7 nucleotides agree with TRBD2. Looked up from germline, CDR1 is SGHRS and CDR2 is YFSETQ. V was clipped by 3 bases and J by 3 bases; unmatched bases: 6. The CDR3 has 15 amino acids. CDR3 in DNA: TGCGCCAGCAGCTGGGTGCGCGGGGGCTACAATGAGCAGTTCTTC. Encoded protein: CASSWVRGGYNEQFF.

The rearrangement links TRBV9 to TRBJ2-7; tentatively, D is TRBD1 (5 bases). CDR3 length equals 13 residues. Trimming shortened V by 3 bases and J by 4 bases, and 11 bases separated the two germline ends. CDR1 and CDR2 (germline): SGDLS, YYNGEE. CDR3: CASSAYRTYEQYF. The CDR3 region has the DNA TGTGCCAGCAGCGCTTACAGGACGTACGAGCAGTACTTC.